This TCR beta chain was captured in a study of blood T cell repertoires in COVID-19. The overall study: There were acute and convalescent COVID-19 samples, and they came from the United States, Italy and Spain.

Regarding this clone: At one end the junction does not follow the germline gene, possibly because of a read error.

In the source study's methods: Reference gene primer amplification yielded estimated nucleated cell counts. Assay: immunoSEQ multiplex PCR; the TCRdb copy retains only in-frame clones and omits some. V, J and clone size derive from that table, while D and trimming were established from the DNA sequence. The sample has about 300,000 clones; over 75% are singletons. The sequence derives from a human donor in a cohort sampled during active COVID-19. Sequenced input: peripheral blood.

The DNA for the CDR3 is TGTGCTAGCAGCTTATTTGTGGGAGGGCTTGAAACCCAGTACTTC. Translating gives CASSLFVGGLETQYF. This chain uses TRBV7-7 with TRBJ2-5, with TRBD2 matching 7 bases. This CDR3 comprises 15 residues. The germline V gene has CDR1 SSHAT and CDR2 FNYEAQ (reference sequence).